This is a list of T cell receptor beta chains from one sample in a study of T-cell memory formation after mild COVID-19. A single record per CDR3 protein comes from TCRdb applying MiXCR to the 5' RACE reads. Of around 200,000 distinct CDR3 sequences listed, around 9.1% are singletons. Sequencing used PBMCs or a T cell subset sorted from them (not recorded which). The receptors come from a man aged 18 to 29 who had mild COVID-19 (a few samples of this study predate the infection). Cell type and time point are not known. The CDR3 runs from the conserved cysteine through the conserved F or W. D genes are given only for firm matches. The size field is filled for only some rows; it gives once, few, many or a size class.

len	v_gene	d_gene	abundance	j_gene	CDR3nt	CDR3aa
14	TRBV20-1	TRBD2	NA	TRBJ2-1	TGCAGTGCTAGATTAGCGGGGGGCCGGGATGAGCAGTTCTTC	CSARLAGGRDEQFF
16	TRBV15	TRBD1	NA	TRBJ2-1	TGTGCCACCAGCAGAGGACAGGGTCGGAGCTACAATGAGCAGTTCTTC	CATSRGQGRSYNEQFF
15	TRBV27	TRBD1	NA	TRBJ1-5	TGTGCCAGCAGTTTATCCAGGGGGCAGGATCAGCCCCAGCATTTT	CASSLSRGQDQPQHF
15	TRBV3-1	TRBD1	few	TRBJ2-5	TGTGCCAGCAGCCAAGAGAGGGGGCGGAAGGAGACCCAGTACTTC	CASSQERGRKETQYF
18	TRBV9	NA	NA	TRBJ2-2	TGTGCCAGCAGCGTAGATTTTTATGGACACCGAAGGTCCGGGGAGCTGTTTTTT	CASSVDFYGHRRSGELFF
11	TRBV20-1	NA	many	TRBJ2-1	TGCAGTGCTAGAGGGGGACTGGGGCAGTTCTTC	CSARGGLGQFF
12	TRBV7-6	NA	many	TRBJ2-1	TGTGCCAGCAGCCCCTTAGAGGGGTCGGAGTTCTTC	CASSPLEGSEFF
17	TRBV5-4	NA	NA	TRBJ1-2	TGTGCCAGCAGCCCCGGGGAGGGAGCAACTGTCAGCTATGGCTACACCTTC	CASSPGEGATVSYGYTF
17	TRBV6-2/TRBV6-3	TRBD1	NA	TRBJ2-1	TGTGCCAGCAGTTACTCGATATTCTACAGGGGCTACAATGAGCAGTTCTTC	CASSYSIFYRGYNEQFF
12	TRBV10-3	NA	few	TRBJ1-5	TGTGCTAGTGGGGACGGCAATCAGCCCCAGCATTTT	CASGDGNQPQHF
14	TRBV7-2	NA	few	TRBJ2-3	TGTGCCAGCAGCTTAGTCGCAGGGTCAAATACGCAGTATTTT	CASSLVAGSNTQYF
13	TRBV6-2/TRBV6-3	NA	NA	TRBJ1-4	TGTGCCAGCTCTACCTCGGCTAATGAAAAACTGTTTTTT	CASSTSANEKLFF
16	TRBV9	NA	few	TRBJ2-2	TGTGCCAGCAGCGTAGTAGGCGGGGCGAACACCGGGGAGCTGTTTTTT	CASSVVGGANTGELFF
19	TRBV5-1	TRBD2	many	TRBJ2-1	TGCGCCAGCAGCTGGGGATCTAGCGGGGGGGCCGGTGGATACAATGAGCAGTTCTTC	CASSWGSSGGAGGYNEQFF
15	TRBV20-1	TRBD2	NA	TRBJ2-5	TGCAGTGCTGGGCGGCGGGGGACTGCCCAAGAGACCCAGTACTTC	CSAGRRGTAQETQYF
15	TRBV9	NA	NA	TRBJ1-4	TGTGCCAGCAGCAAGACGGGGCAGGGAAATGAAAAACTGTTTTTT	CASSKTGQGNEKLFF
13	TRBV20-1	TRBD1	NA	TRBJ1-5	TGCAGTGCTAGCGGCCAGGGGGTCCTGAGCCAGCATTTT	CSASGQGVLSQHF
14	TRBV12-3/TRBV12-4	NA	many	TRBJ2-5	TGTGCCAGCCTCCCCGGGGTTCTGAACCAGACCCAGTACTTC	CASLPGVLNQTQYF
18	TRBV9	NA	few	TRBJ2-6	TGTGCCAGCAGCGTAGATGAACGGACGAGCTCTGGGGCCAACGTCCTGACTTTC	CASSVDERTSSGANVLTF
13	TRBV12-3/TRBV12-4	TRBD1	few	TRBJ2-3	TGTGCCAGCAGTTACAGGGGGACAGATACGCAGTATTTT	CASSYRGTDTQYF
17	TRBV4-3	TRBD1	many	TRBJ1-4	TGCGCCAGCAGCCTAGACAGGACAGGGACTTATAATGAAAAACTGTTTTTT	CASSLDRTGTYNEKLFF
16	TRBV18	NA	NA	TRBJ2-1	TGTGCCAGCTCACCACCACCGGCGGGGGCTCTCTTCGGGCAGTTCTTC	CASSPPPAGALFGQFF
17	TRBV20-1	NA	many	TRBJ1-5	TGCAGTGCCAGAAGACAGGCGCTACGCGGTGGCAATCAGCCCCAGCATTTT	CSARRQALRGGNQPQHF
18	TRBV5-5	NA	many	TRBJ2-4	TGTGCCAGCAGCCAACCTAAAAACATCGGCGGTGCCAAAAACATTCAGTACTTC	CASSQPKNIGGAKNIQYF
14	TRBV28	NA	few	TRBJ1-3	TGTGCCAGCAGACTCTCGGGCGGTGGAAACACCATATATTTT	CASRLSGGGNTIYF
16	TRBV7-8	NA	few	TRBJ1-6	TGTGCCAGCAGCTTAACAGAACAGGGACTGGGTTCACCCCTCCACTTT	CASSLTEQGLGSPLHF
13	TRBV9	NA	NA	TRBJ2-5	TGTGCCAGCAGCGTAAGTGGTCCTGAGACCCAGTACTTC	CASSVSGPETQYF
16	TRBV6-5	TRBD2	many	TRBJ2-5	TGTGCCAGCAGTTACTCCACTAGCGGGGTGGGGGAGACCCAGTACTTC	CASSYSTSGVGETQYF